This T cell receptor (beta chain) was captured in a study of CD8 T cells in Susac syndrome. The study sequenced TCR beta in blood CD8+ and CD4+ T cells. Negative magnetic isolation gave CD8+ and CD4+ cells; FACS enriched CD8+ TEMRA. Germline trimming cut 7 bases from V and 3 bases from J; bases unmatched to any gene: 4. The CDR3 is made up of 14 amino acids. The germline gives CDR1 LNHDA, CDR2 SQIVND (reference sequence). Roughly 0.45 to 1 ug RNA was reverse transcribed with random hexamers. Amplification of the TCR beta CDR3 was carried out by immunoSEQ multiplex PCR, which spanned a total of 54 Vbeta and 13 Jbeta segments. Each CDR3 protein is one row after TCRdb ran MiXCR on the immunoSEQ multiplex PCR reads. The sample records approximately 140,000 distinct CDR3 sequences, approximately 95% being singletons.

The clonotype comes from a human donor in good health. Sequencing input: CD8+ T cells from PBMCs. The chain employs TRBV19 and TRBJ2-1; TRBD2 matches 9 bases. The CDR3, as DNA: TGTGCCAGTACCCCTAGCGGGATCTACAATGAGCAGTTCTTC. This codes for CASTPSGIYNEQFF.